The present T cell receptor beta chain was sequenced within a study of shared clonotypes between healthy human individuals. CDR3 size: 14 residues. Germline V gene data show CDR1 as SGDLS and CDR2 as YYNGEE. V lost 0 bases and J 0 bases, leaving 6 bases between the germline ends. Measured with immunoSEQ multiplex PCR; TCRdb has only the in-frame clones, and not every one. The sample yields over a million clones, roughly 70% seen once. The chain carries TRBV9 and TRBJ1-1; unclear D gene. The receptor was derived from a man between 18 and 35 years old in good health. The specimen was memory CD4+ T cells sorted from blood. As to subset: CD45RA-negative fraction. The CDR3 nucleotides are TGTGCCAGCAGCGTAGCCGACATGAACACTGAAGCTTTCTTT. Translated, it gives CASSVADMNTEAFF.